The rows below give T cell receptor beta chains drawn from one sample of a study of read filtering for tumor transcriptome and immune sequencing. TCRdb reprocessed the reads with MiXCR, giving one entry per CDR3 protein. This sample has approximately 61,000 distinct CDR3 sequences, with approximately 19% found just once. Material: a population of CD138-negative cells sorted from bone marrow. The receptors were gathered from a donor aged 40 or over with multiple myeloma. Each CDR3 is given without its conserved first and last residue. A row's size may be missing; if present it is once, few, many or a size class.

V gene | clone size | CDR3 protein
TRBV11-2 | NA | ASSFMGDLRFR
TRBV28 | once | ASSFVRGSTDTQY
TRBV4-1 | NA | ASSHTGQGAYGANVLT
TRBV20-1 | NA | SARDSGEQF
TRBV3-1 | few | ASSQASGGANEQF
TRBV19 | many | ASSIGGQGGQPQH
TRBV5-1 | many | ASSLTLARTEAF
TRBV29-1 | many | SVEEPGTGNNEQF
TRBV7-2 | NA | ASKSSPTTGGKPGNTIY
TRBV6-5 | NA | ASSYGALAETQY
TRBV4-1 | many | ASSQGQGNTEAF
TRBV20-1 | many | SATQLAWNEQF
TRBV29-1 | many | SVAGPGYEQY
TRBV6-6 | NA | ASSETRMKS
TRBV12-3/TRBV12-4 | many | ASRPLAGDDNEQF
TRBV20-1 | many | SAEAGDSYNEQF
TRBV7-6 | few | ASSPRTSGTDTQY
TRBV20-1 | many | SAWDRVETQY
TRBV2 | many | ASRPTGGQY
TRBV6-1 | many | ASSVAGNNEQF
TRBV7-2 | NA | ASSLSGGSTDTQY
TRBV9 | many | ASSPRQGANAEAF
TRBV29-1 | many | SAAGGGYTDTQY
TRBV11-2 | many | ASSLAPVGSPLH
TRBV7-7 | many | ASSPGQGVVETQY
TRBV5-5 | many | ASSLGPPNEQY
TRBV28 | NA | ASTHRANTGELF
TRBV14 | NA | ASSQLGAVQETQY
TRBV9 | NA | ARTRLAGITDTQY
TRBV7-2 | many | ASSLAGAGETQY
TRBV6-5 | few | ASSGAGTGGAGYT
TRBV5-1 | many | ASSEGQRMNTEAF
TRBV7-3 | many | ASSIGTGYEQY
TRBV7-8 | many | ASSIQGAQETQY
TRBV18 | many | ASSPPGTAGTEAF
TRBV11-3 | many | ASSLSAIGLALAGELF
TRBV27 | many | ASSLSSGAGANTGELF
TRBV6-1 | many | ASSAPTRNVQF
TRBV29-1 | many | SLGTKSDEQF
TRBV7-9 | NA | ASSFGRRAYNEKLF
TRBV29-1 | many | SVGLGLANEQF
TRBV5-1 | few | ASSAGLEYNEQF
TRBV7-3 | many | ASSLGGTSHNEQF
TRBV7-9 | NA | ASSRTGQTDNGYT
TRBV20-1 | many | SARSSGRGETQY
TRBV4-1 | many | ASSQDLRGGGRTQY
TRBV28 | few | ASSLLGISSDEQY